The rows below give T cell receptor beta chains drawn from one sample of a study of T-cell memory formation after mild COVID-19. TCRdb reprocessed the 5' RACE reads with MiXCR, giving one entry per CDR3 protein. This sample has more than 400,000 distinct CDR3 sequences; over 15% occur once, and the top ten carry 12%. Sequencing input: PBMCs or a T cell subset sorted from them (not recorded which). These receptors all stem from an adult woman who had mild COVID-19 (a few samples of this study predate the infection). Cell type and time point are not known. The CDR3 runs from the conserved cysteine through the conserved F or W.

TRBV9	TRBJ2-3	CASSRGTSGNTDTQYF
TRBV19	TRBJ2-7	CASSIVDSYEQYF
TRBV9	TRBJ1-1	CASSAHGDITEAFF
TRBV24-1	TRBJ1-2	CATSGPDGYTF
TRBV7-9	TRBJ2-3	CASSLAGLATDTQYF
TRBV20-1	TRBJ2-7	CSARDRADEQYF
TRBV7-8	TRBJ2-3	CASRPTGGTDTQYF
TRBV4-1	TRBJ1-4	CASSHRERVISNEKLFF
TRBV5-1	TRBJ2-3	CASSSRGSDTQYF
TRBV24-1	TRBJ2-1	CATSDTRPGPNEQFF
TRBV7-9	TRBJ2-7	CASSSGGGRGDEQYF
TRBV12-3/TRBV12-4	TRBJ1-1	CASSPGGGRGNTEAFF
TRBV7-3	TRBJ2-1	CASSALPGLGKDEQFF
TRBV2	TRBJ1-1	CASNQDRLNTEAFF
TRBV18	TRBJ1-5	CASSPDRAYQPQHF
TRBV29-1	TRBJ2-2	CSVARTSGRAPGELFF
TRBV20-1	TRBJ2-7	CSAHDRTHYEQYF
TRBV29-1	TRBJ2-1	CSVEDYETSGSSSYNEQFF
TRBV4-1	TRBJ2-2	CASSQDQGGPGELFF
TRBV7-9	TRBJ2-1	CASSHKAGVGNEQFF
TRBV7-3	TRBJ1-1	CASSSPGHLNTEAFF
TRBV10-3	TRBJ2-3	CAIQTADTQYF
TRBV6-1	TRBJ1-6	CASRAVFGGQGTVNSPLHF
TRBV7-6	TRBJ2-1	CASSRSRISHEQFF
TRBV7-3	TRBJ2-1	CASSLRGGLAHEQFF